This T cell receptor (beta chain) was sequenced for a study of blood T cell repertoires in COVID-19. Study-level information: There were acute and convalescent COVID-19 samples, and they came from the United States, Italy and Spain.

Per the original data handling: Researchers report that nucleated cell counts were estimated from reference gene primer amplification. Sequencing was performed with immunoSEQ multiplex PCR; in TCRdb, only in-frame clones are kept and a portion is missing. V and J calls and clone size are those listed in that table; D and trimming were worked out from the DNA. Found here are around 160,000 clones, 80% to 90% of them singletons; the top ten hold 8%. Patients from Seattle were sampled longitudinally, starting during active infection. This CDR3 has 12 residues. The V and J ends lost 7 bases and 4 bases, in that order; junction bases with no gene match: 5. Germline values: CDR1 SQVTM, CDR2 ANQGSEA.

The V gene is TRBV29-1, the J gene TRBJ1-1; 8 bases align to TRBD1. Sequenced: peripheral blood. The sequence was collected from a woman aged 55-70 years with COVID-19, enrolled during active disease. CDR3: CSADTGGTEAFF. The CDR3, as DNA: TGCAGCGCAGATACAGGGGGCACTGAAGCTTTCTTT.